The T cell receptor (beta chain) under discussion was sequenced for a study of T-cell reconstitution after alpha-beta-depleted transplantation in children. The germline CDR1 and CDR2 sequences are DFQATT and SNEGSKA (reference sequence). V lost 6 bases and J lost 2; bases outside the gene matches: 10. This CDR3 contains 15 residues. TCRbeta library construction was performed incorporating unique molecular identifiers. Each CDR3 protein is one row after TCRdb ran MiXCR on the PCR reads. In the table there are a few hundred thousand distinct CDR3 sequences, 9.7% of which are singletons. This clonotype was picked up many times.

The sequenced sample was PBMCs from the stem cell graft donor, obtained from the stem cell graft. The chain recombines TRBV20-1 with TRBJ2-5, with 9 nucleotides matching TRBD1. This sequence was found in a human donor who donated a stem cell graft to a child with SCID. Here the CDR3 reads CSAKAWTGDQETQYF. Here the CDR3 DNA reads TGCAGTGCAAAAGCCTGGACAGGGGATCAAGAGACCCAGTACTTC.